The 31 T cell receptor beta chains listed next were all sequenced from one sample in a study of cytomegalovirus exposure and HLA in healthy donors. Clones were sequenced by immunoSEQ multiplex PCR, and TCRdb holds only the in-frame ones, with some missing. The sample has fewer than 400,000 clones, roughly 86% seen once. The sequenced material came from PBMCs. Receptors were obtained from a man aged 25 to 40 in good health and CMV-seronegative.

The genes are TRBV6-5 and TRBJ2-3; a possible D gene is TRBD2 (5 bases). Trimming took off 5 bases at V and 9 bases at J, with 15 bases between the two ends. This CDR3 has 13 residues. Germline CDR1 MNHEY, CDR2 SVGAGI. The CDR3, as DNA: TGTGCCAGCAGTCCAGCCGCCTCGGGGACGCAGTATTTT. Its translation is CASSPAASGTQYF.

This chain joins TRBV2 and TRBJ2-1; weak D call: TRBD1 (5 bases). The germline CDR1 and CDR2 sequences are SNHLY and FYNNEI. The CDR3 has 13 residues. Trimming shortened V by 9 bases and J by 4 bases, and 13 bases separated the two germline ends. The CDR3 DNA follows: TGTGCCAGGACAAATGACAGTTACAATGAGCAGTTCTTC. Translation gives CARTNDSYNEQFF.

V is TRBV7-2 and J is TRBJ2-1, with TRBD2 matching over 13 bases. The CDR3 is made up of 17 amino acids. Germline assignment: CDR1 SGHTA and CDR2 FQGNSA. Losses at the gene ends were 5 bases for V and 4 bases for J; bases not matched to a gene: 8. DNA of the CDR3: TGTGCCAGCAGCCCGAGGACTAGCGGGGGCCTTTACAATGAGCAGTTCTTC. The encoded protein is CASSPRTSGGLYNEQFF.

This chain links TRBV5-1 with TRBJ2-2; a weak D match, TRBD1 (6 bases). The length of the CDR3 is 16 residues. Germline V gene lookup returns CDR1 SGHRS and CDR2 YFSETQ. V was pared by 4 bases and J by 0 bases, with 13 bases between. The CDR3 nucleotides read TGCGCCAGCAGCGTGACAGGACGGTCGAACACCGGGGAGCTGTTTTTT. Its translation: CASSVTGRSNTGELFF.

The chain employs TRBV7-2 and TRBJ1-2; 7 positions match TRBD1. With 5 bases clipped from V and 6 bases from J, the junction kept 12 bases outside the gene matches. The CDR3 is 15 amino acids. Germline CDR1 reads SGHTA; CDR2 reads FQGNSA. CDR3 in amino acids: CASSPQTGTLNGYTF. CDR3 DNA sequence: TGTGCCAGCAGCCCACAGACAGGGACTTTAAATGGCTACACCTTC.

As to this clone: The same CDR3 is also encoded by other DNA sequences in this sample. The genes are TRBV18 and TRBJ1-2; a possible D gene is TRBD1 (5 bases). Germline V lookup: CDR1 KGHSH, CDR2 LQKENI. The CDR3 spans 14 residues. Trimming stripped 0 bases from V and 8 bases from J, with 13 bases between. The CDR3 nucleotides read TGTGCCAGCTCACCACCGGGGCAGGGCTACGGCTACACCTTC. It translates to CASSPPGQGYGYTF.

The rearrangement uses TRBV25-1 and TRBJ2-7; D is ambiguous. The CDR3 contains 11 residues. Between the trimmed V and J ends, which lost 4 bases and 3 bases, there was a span of 4 bases. CDR1 MGHDK and CDR2 SYGVNS come from the germline V gene. This chain's CDR3 is CASSVNYEQYF. DNA of the CDR3: TGTGCCAGCAGTGTAAACTACGAGCAGTACTTC.

This clone was observed a few times. The gene calls are TRBV10-3 and TRBJ1-2; 8 bases are shared with TRBD1. The CDR3 extends over 14 amino acids. The trim removed 4 bases at V and 4 bases at J, leaving 5 bases unmatched. Germline CDR1 and CDR2: ENHRY and SYGVKD. The CDR3 DNA follows: TGTGCCATCAGTGGTACGGGACAGGCCTATGGCTACACCTTC. Its protein product is CAISGTGQAYGYTF.

This rearrangement joins TRBV6-5 to TRBJ1-2, with 9 nucleotides matching TRBD1. CDR3 length: 15 amino acids. Germline CDR1 is MNHEY and CDR2 is SVGAGI. The V segment lost 4 bases and the J segment 2 bases; nucleotides outside the gene matches: 5. DNA for the CDR3: TGTGCCAGCAGTTTTTCCGGGACAGGGAACTATGGCTACACCTTC. Amino acids: CASSFSGTGNYGYTF.

The chain combines TRBV5-4 with TRBJ2-1; 10 bases agree with TRBD2. The CDR3 runs 14 residues. V shed 4 bases, J shed 9 bases, and the junction held 7 bases outside the gene matches. Per the germline V gene, CDR1 is SGHNT and CDR2 is YYREEE (reference sequence). As DNA, the CDR3 is TGTGCCAGCAGCGATCTAGCGGGGGACGCTGAGCAGTTCTTC. Translated, it gives CASSDLAGDAEQFF. Together with reference TRBV5-4 and TRBJ2-1, the CDR3 gives the full variable domain: ETGVTQSPTHLIKTRGQQVTLRCSSQSGHNTVSWYQQALGQGPQFIFQYYREEENGRGNFPPRFSGLQFPNYSSELNVNALELDDSALYLCASSDLAGDAEQFFGPGTRLTVL.

The rearrangement joins TRBV29-1 to TRBJ1-1; TRBD1 matches 11 bases. V shed 1 base, J shed 6 bases, and the junction held 1 base outside the gene matches. The CDR3 is 13 residues long. CDR1 is SQVTM, CDR2 ANQGSEA, per germline. In DNA, the CDR3 is TGCAGCGTTGAAGCGGGACAGGGGGCTGAAGCTTTCTTT. Protein sequence: CSVEAGQGAEAFF.

The V gene is TRBV2, the J gene TRBJ2-7; 7 positions match TRBD2. V dropped 10 bases and J dropped 2; count of bases not matched to a gene: 11. The V gene's germline CDR1 is SNHLY and CDR2 FYNNEI. This CDR3 has 14 amino acids. CDR3 region: CATLPSSGTYEQYF. In DNA form, the CDR3 reads TGTGCCACCTTACCCTCTAGCGGAACCTACGAGCAGTACTTC. The full variable domain, completed using reference TRBV2 and TRBJ2-7, is EPEVTQTPSHQVTQMGQEVILRCVPISNHLYFYWYRQILGQKVEFLVSFYNNEISEKSEIFDDQFSVERPDGSNFTLKIRSTKLEDSAMYFCATLPSSGTYEQYFGPGTRLTVT.

The chain recombines TRBV7-2 with TRBJ1-4, with unresolved D. This CDR3 has 16 residues. V lost 5 bases and J 8 bases, leaving 21 bases between the germline ends. Per the germline V gene, CDR1 is SGHTA and CDR2 is FQGNSA. CDR3: CASSPSLSQTGEKLFF. The CDR3 coding sequence is TGTGCCAGCAGCCCAAGCTTGTCGCAAACGGGGGAAAAACTGTTTTTT.

This rearrangement joins TRBV19 to TRBJ1-2; weak D call: TRBD1 (5 bases). V lost 10 bases and J lost 7, with 19 bases in between. The germline V gene has CDR1 LNHDA and CDR2 SQIVND (reference sequence). The CDR3 is 13 residues long. The CDR3 here is CATFLGQTAGYTF. CDR3 nucleotides: TGTGCCACCTTCTTGGGGCAGACTGCTGGCTACACCTTC.

The gene calls are TRBV18 and TRBJ2-7; TRBD2 might be the D (6 bases). The ends were cut back, 3 bases at V and 2 bases at J, with 14 bases in the middle. Germline V gene data show CDR1 as KGHSH and CDR2 as LQKENI. The CDR3 runs 15 residues. CDR3 nucleotide sequence: TGTGCCAGCTCACCTTCCCAGGGACTCACCTACGAGCAGTACTTC. Amino acid sequence: CASSPSQGLTYEQYF.

The chain couples TRBV4-1 to TRBJ1-2; possibly TRBD1 for D (6 bases). In germline, CDR1 is MGHRA, CDR2 YSYEKL. Trimming took off 2 bases at V and 4 bases at J, with 17 bases between the two ends. This CDR3 has 16 amino acids. CDR3 in DNA: TGCGCCAGCAGCCAAAAGGGGGGAACGGGAGGCTATGGCTACACCTTC. Protein sequence: CASSQKGGTGGYGYTF.

This clone was observed once. V gene TRBV10-3 combines with J gene TRBJ2-7; possible D gene TRBD1, 6 bases. CDR1 and CDR2 from the germline V gene are ENHRY and SYGVKD. Between the trimmed V and J ends, which lost 5 bases and 0 bases, there was a span of 11 bases. This CDR3 spans 14 amino acids. For the CDR3, the DNA is TGTGCCATCAGTTCTACAGGGACCTCCTACGAGCAGTACTTC. Protein product: CAISSTGTSYEQYF.

The chain joins TRBV7-2 to TRBJ2-3, with 10 positions matching TRBD2. The germline V gene encodes CDR1 SGHTA and CDR2 FQGNSA. CDR3 length: 18 amino acids. The junction had 16 bases not matched to a gene; V was cut back by 5 bases and J by 5 bases. CDR3 residues: CASSPRGNSGGVRDTQYF. The DNA for the CDR3 is TGTGCCAGCAGCCCGCGGGGGAACAGCGGGGGGGTGAGAGATACGCAGTATTTT.

This chain joins TRBV7-9 and TRBJ2-7; the D is unclear. This CDR3 comprises 14 residues. The germline CDR1 and CDR2 sequences are SEHNR and FQNEAQ (reference sequence). V lost 8 bases, J lost 0 bases, and 14 bases lay in between. CDR3 in amino acids: CASAGSDNSYEQYF. In nucleotides, the CDR3 is TGTGCCAGCGCTGGGTCAGACAACTCCTACGAGCAGTACTTC.

The chain combines TRBV27 with TRBJ1-1; TRBD1 might be the D (6 bases). The CDR3 sequence is 16 residues long. The V gene's germline CDR1 is MNHEY and CDR2 SMNVEV (reference sequence). Trimming stripped 7 bases from V and 6 bases from J, with 24 bases between. CDR3 in DNA: TGTGCCAGCATAGGGCGGGGGGGCGGCCTACGTGCTGAAGCTTTCTTT. This sequence encodes CASIGRGGGLRAEAFF.

J is TRBJ2-7 and V is TRBV10-3; 10 bases line up with TRBD1. V lost 5 bases and J lost 4; bases outside the gene matches: 8. This CDR3 comprises 15 residues. Germline assignment: CDR1 ENHRY and CDR2 SYGVKD. This CDR3 is CAISFPGQGWYEQYF. The CDR3, as DNA: TGTGCCATCAGTTTTCCGGGACAGGGGTGGTACGAGCAGTACTTC.

This clone was observed a handful of times. This sequence joins TRBV28 and TRBJ1-2; 9 nucleotides align to TRBD1. Germline CDR1 and CDR2: MDHEN and SYDVKM. There are 13 residues in the CDR3. After removal of 8 bases from V and 1 base from J, the junction contained 2 bases not matched to a gene. For the CDR3, the DNA is TGTGCCAGCGGGACAGGGCTTAACTATGGCTACACCTTC. It specifies CASGTGLNYGYTF.

This clone has a handful of counts. The V and J genes are TRBV6-4 and TRBJ2-3; the D gene is possibly TRBD2 (7 bases). Germline V gene lookup returns CDR1 MRHNA and CDR2 SNTAGT. This CDR3 has 15 residues. Trimming shortened V by 2 bases and J by 6 bases, and 15 bases separated the two germline ends. CDR3 DNA: TGTGCCAGCAGTGACGCGGCGGGGGCCCTGGATACGCAGTATTTT. Its protein product is CASSDAAGALDTQYF.

A single count supports this clone. V usage is TRBV4-2 and J usage is TRBJ1-1; 10 bases match TRBD1. Germline-derived CDR1 and CDR2 are LGHNA and YNFKEQ. V shed 4 bases and J 6 bases; nucleotides not matched to a gene: 8. This CDR3 is built from 15 residues. CDR3 in DNA: TGTGCCAGCAGCCGGCAGACAGGGGGCTCGGCTGAAGCTTTCTTT. Protein: CASSRQTGGSAEAFF.

This chain connects TRBV6-1 to TRBJ2-7, with D maybe TRBD2 (6 bases). CDR1 is MNHNS, CDR2 SASEGT, per germline. The germline V and J ends were trimmed by 10 bases and 7 bases, with 17 bases remaining between them. This CDR3 has 12 residues. CDR3 bases: TGTGCCATCTCCCGGGGGTCGGGGGAGCAGTACTTC. Translation: CAISRGSGEQYF.

This rearrangement joins TRBV7-2 to TRBJ2-2; TRBD1 aligns across 7 bases. This CDR3 contains 14 residues. V was clipped by 5 bases and J by 5 bases; unmatched bases: 5. The germline V gene encodes CDR1 SGHTA and CDR2 FQGNSA. CDR3 residues: CASSPTGRTGELFF. The DNA for the CDR3 is TGTGCCAGCAGCCCGACAGGGAGAACCGGGGAGCTGTTTTTT. Drawing the rest from reference TRBV7-2 and TRBJ2-2, the complete variable domain is GAGVSQSPSNKVTEKGKDVELRCDPISGHTALYWYRQSLGQGLEFLIYFQGNSAPDKSGLPSDRFSAERTGGSVSTLTIQRTQQEDSAVYLCASSPTGRTGELFFGEGSRLTVL.

The chain employs TRBV11-2 and TRBJ2-5; maybe TRBD1 (6 bases). CDR1 and CDR2 from the germline V gene are SGHAT and FQNNGV. CDR3 length equals 15 residues. Trimming took 0 bases from V and 7 from J, leaving 15 bases between them. The CDR3: CASSLEPGGRGTQYF. The DNA for the CDR3 is TGTGCCAGCAGCTTAGAGCCTGGGGGCCGGGGGACCCAGTACTTC.

The rearrangement uses TRBV19 and TRBJ2-2; no definite D call. Germline V gene sequence: CDR1 LNHDA, CDR2 SQIVND (reference sequence). The CDR3 is 14 amino acids. V lost 5 bases to trimming and J lost 0 bases, with 7 bases between them. CDR3 DNA: TGTGCCAGTAGTCCCCGGGCGAACACCGGGGAGCTGTTTTTT. Translating it yields CASSPRANTGELFF.

DNA of the CDR3: TGTGCCAGTAGATGGGCGGGTGGGACTACCTACGAGCAGTACTTC. It specifies CASRWAGGTTYEQYF. The chain recombines TRBV19 with TRBJ2-7; TRBD2 agrees at 7 bases. This CDR3 has 15 amino acids. With 6 bases clipped from V and 2 bases from J, the junction kept 10 bases outside the gene matches. CDR1 and CDR2 (germline): LNHDA, SQIVND (reference sequence).

The chain joins TRBV27 to TRBJ2-1, with D possibly being TRBD2 (7 bases). Trimming removed 0 bases at V and 7 bases at J, with 16 bases between. CDR1 MNHEY and CDR2 SMNVEV come from the germline V gene (reference sequence). There are 16 residues in the CDR3. In DNA, the CDR3 is TGTGCCAGCAGTTTATCTTACGGGGGGCGGGGTAATGAGCAGTTCTTC. It specifies CASSLSYGGRGNEQFF.

The chain joins TRBV23-1 to TRBJ1-5; D is ambiguous. TRBV23-1 is recorded as an ORF, its role being uncertain. Deletions cut 3 bases from V and 4 bases from J, with 19 bases between. This CDR3 region has 17 residues. The CDR3 DNA reads as TGCGCCAGCAGTCATAACCCCCTTCGGAGGTTTAATCAGCCCCAGCATTTT. Its protein product is CASSHNPLRRFNQPQHF.